This T cell receptor (beta chain) was sequenced for a study of blood T cells in healthy people across ages. Study-wide points: Compared with aged donors, long-lived donors showed fewer expanded clones, suggesting selection. Naive T cell percentage showed a strong correlation with TCR beta diversity.

V lost 7 bases to trimming and J lost 4 bases, with 11 bases between them. This CDR3 is 14 amino acids long. CDR1 is ENHRY and CDR2 is SYGVKD in the germline V gene. Details on this clonotype: What it binds is unknown.

Per sample, a minimum of 6 million PBMCs were isolated. Then a second PCR, running about 7 to 11 cycles, was carried out with a sample-barcoded 5' primer and a J-beta primer mix. A minimum of 3 million CDR3-containing paired-end reads was obtained for each sample. TCRdb re-called the 5' RACE reads through MiXCR, storing one row per CDR3 protein. This table holds 550,000 to 750,000 distinct CDR3 sequences, around a fifth found once. What was sequenced was blood. The rearrangement joins TRBV10-3 to TRBJ2-6, with D possibly being TRBD2 (6 bases). The TCR sequence derives from a man between 65 and 85 years old in good health. The CDR3 DNA reads as TGTGCCATCATGCGGGGCGCGGGGGCCAACGTCCTGACTTTC. This gives the protein CAIMRGAGANVLTF.